The 32 T cell receptor beta chains below all came from one sample that was sequenced in a study of tumor-infiltrating lymphocytes in oesophageal squamous cell carcinoma. TCRdb independently ran MiXCR on the PCR reads; one entry per CDR3 protein. In the table there are over 15,000 distinct CDR3 sequences, about 45% of which are singletons. Sequenced: esophageal tumor tissue. Receptors originate from a male donor with esophageal squamous cell carcinoma.

V usage is TRBV7-3 and J usage is TRBJ1-1; tentative D call: TRBD1 (5 bases). The ends were cut back, 6 bases at V and 1 base at J, with 12 bases in the middle. The CDR3 totals 14 residues. Germline V lookup: CDR1 SGHTA, CDR2 FQGTGA. CDR3 in DNA: TGTGCCAGCAGTGAAAGGAGGGGGAACACTGAAGCTTTCTTT. Its protein product is CASSERRGNTEAFF.

This chain links TRBV7-2 with TRBJ2-4; 8 nucleotides line up with TRBD2. The assigned J gene may be wrong: the sequence end matches TRBJ2-5 better. The germline CDR1 and CDR2 sequences are SGHTA and FQGNSA. The CDR3 is 17 amino acids. The CDR3 region has the DNA TGTGCCAGCAGCTTTCTCACGGGGGGGCTTAAGGGAGAGACCCAGTACTTC. This gives the protein CASSFLTGGLKGETQYF.

The table lists this clonotype with many counts. This may come from a read error, since a much larger clone is one base off. The chain couples TRBV11-1 to TRBJ2-3; 9 bases are shared with TRBD2. CDR1 and CDR2 from the germline V gene are SGHAT and FQDESV (reference sequence). The CDR3 contains 16 residues. After removal of 4 bases from V and 14 bases from J, the junction contained 19 bases not matched to a gene. In nucleotides, the CDR3 is TGTGCCAGCAGCTCCGGGACTAGCCGCTTCACCGGGGAGCTGTATTTT. It codes for CASSSGTSRFTGELYF.

The rearrangement joins TRBV19 to TRBJ1-2, with D uncertain. The ends were cut back, 3 bases at V and 2 bases at J, with 10 bases in the middle. Germline CDR1 is LNHDA and CDR2 is SQIVND (reference sequence). There are 14 residues in the CDR3. CDR3 in amino acids: CASSISVANYGYTF. The CDR3 DNA follows: TGTGCCAGTAGTATTTCGGTCGCGAACTATGGCTACACCTTC.

The CDR3 nucleotides are TGTGCCAGCAGTTCCCAGGGGGGCGGCTATGGCTACACCTTC. Translated: CASSSQGGGYGYTF. The rearrangement uses TRBV6-1 and TRBJ2-5; 7 positions agree with TRBD1. The end of the DNA fits TRBJ1-2 better, so the J call may be wrong. Per the germline V gene, CDR1 is MNHNS and CDR2 is SASEGT. This CDR3 has 14 residues.

V is TRBV9 and J is TRBJ2-5; D is uncertain. Trimming shortened V by 2 bases and J by 0 bases, and 8 bases separated the two germline ends. This CDR3 comprises 14 residues. Germline lookup yields CDR1 SGDLS and CDR2 YYNGEE. In nucleotides, the CDR3 is TGTGCCAGCAGCGTGGGTCCAGACCAAGAGACCCAGTACTTC. Translated: CASSVGPDQETQYF.

The rearrangement joins TRBV7-2 to TRBJ2-4; D is undetermined. The assigned J gene may be wrong: the sequence end matches TRBJ2-7 better. The CDR3 totals 12 residues. In germline, CDR1 is SGHTA, CDR2 FQGNSA. CDR3 nucleotides: TGTGCCAGCAGCTTACGAATCGGCGAGCAGTACTTC. Its protein product is CASSLRIGEQYF.

This clonotype was seen ten or more times. The CDR3 nucleotides read TGTGCCAGCAGTGAAACAGGGGTTCCCGAGCAGTACTTC. Translating gives CASSETGVPEQYF. The chain combines TRBV25-1 with TRBJ2-4; 7 bases align to TRBD1. The better agreement between TRBJ2-7 and the DNA end casts doubt on the J call. The length of the CDR3 is 13 residues. Germline lookup yields CDR1 MGHDK and CDR2 SYGVNS.

This clonotype was counted between two and nine times. In DNA form, the CDR3 reads TGTGCCAGCAGCTTACGCCGGGGCGTTAATCAGCCCCAGCATTTT. Protein product: CASSLRRGVNQPQHF. The chain couples TRBV7-2 to TRBJ1-5; perhaps TRBD1 as D (5 bases). The V end lost 2 bases, the J end lost 4 bases, and 12 bases lay between the germline ends. Germline CDR1 reads SGHTA; CDR2 reads FQGNSA. This CDR3 spans 15 amino acids.

J is TRBJ2-1 and V is TRBV24-1, with 8 bases aligning to TRBD1. V shed 2 bases, J shed 6 bases, and the junction held 5 bases outside the gene matches. The CDR3 loop spans 15 amino acids. Germline loops: CDR1 KGHDR, CDR2 SFDVKD. CDR3 loop: CATSDYPTGGNEQFF. CDR3 nucleotides: TGTGCCACCAGTGATTACCCCACAGGGGGCAATGAGCAGTTCTTC.

This clonotype was counted ten times or more. The genes are TRBV7-3 and TRBJ2-3; a weak D match, TRBD1 (6 bases). Germline CDR1 is SGHTA and CDR2 is FQGTGA. This CDR3 region has 13 residues. V was clipped by 8 bases and J by 2 bases, with 11 bases between them. CDR3 nucleotide sequence: TGTGCCAGCCGGAACAGGGACACAGATACGCAGTATTTT. It yields the protein CASRNRDTDTQYF.

There are many counts of this clonotype. The chain employs TRBV10-1 and TRBJ2-1; TRBD1 agrees at 8 bases. Germline V gives CDR1 WNHNN, CDR2 SYGVQD (reference sequence). The length of the CDR3 is 13 residues. V lost 0 bases, J lost 15 bases, and 7 bases stayed unmatched. CDR3 residues: CASSESVRGRRFF. DNA for the CDR3: TGCGCCAGCAGTGAGTCGGTCAGGGGGCGCCGGTTCTTC.

The chain couples TRBV10-1 to TRBJ2-5; 9 nucleotides align to TRBD2. Germline V gives CDR1 WNHNN, CDR2 SYGVQD (reference sequence). V lost 6 bases, J lost 11 bases, and 19 bases stayed unmatched. This CDR3 has 16 residues. The CDR3 DNA follows: TGCGCCAGCAGCCCGACTGTGGGACTAGCAACGGATGAGCAGTACTTC. It translates to CASSPTVGLATDEQYF.

The chain joins TRBV12-3 or TRBV12-4 to TRBJ2-1; D is uncertain. V was cut by 6 bases and J by 4 bases, with 4 bases left in between. There are 11 residues in the CDR3. CDR3 sequence: CASSEYNEQFF. The CDR3 DNA is TGTGCCAGCAGCGAATACAATGAGCAGTTCTTC.

This clonotype was found many times. The chain recombines TRBV5-6 with TRBJ2-7, with D perhaps matching TRBD1 (5 bases). The CDR3 length is 14 residues. Germline CDR1 reads SGHDT; CDR2 reads YYEEEE. The V end was cut by 1 base, the J end by 5 bases, with 13 bases between. CDR3 residues: CASSLRGRVHEQYF. The CDR3 region has the DNA TGTGCCAGCAGCTTGAGGGGCAGGGTACACGAGCAGTACTTC.

This clonotype appeared a few times. J is TRBJ2-7 and V is TRBV7-8; perhaps D is TRBD1 or TRBD2 (5 bases each). The germline V and J ends were trimmed by 5 bases and 0 bases, with 8 bases remaining between them. This CDR3 has 13 amino acids. CDR1 and CDR2 from the germline V gene are SGHVS and FQNEAQ. The DNA of the CDR3 is TGTGCCAGCAGCCGGGGCACCTCCTACGAGCAGTACTTC. Translated: CASSRGTSYEQYF.

The chain links TRBV27 to TRBJ2-3; 15 bases fit TRBD2. Matching the DNA end better, TRBJ2-1 makes the J call doubtful. Germline assignment: CDR1 MNHEY and CDR2 SMNVEV (reference sequence). The CDR3 spans 15 residues. The CDR3 coding sequence is TGTGCCAGCACCATAAGGACTAGCGGGAGGGATGAGCAGTTCTTC. It encodes CASTIRTSGRDEQFF.

The chain couples TRBV11-2 to TRBJ2-6; tentatively, D is TRBD2 (7 bases). With the DNA end fitting TRBJ2-7 better, the J assignment may be wrong. This CDR3 has 15 amino acids. CDR1 SGHAT and CDR2 FQNNGV come from the germline V gene. CDR3: CASSLRGGVLYEQYF. DNA for the CDR3: TGTGCCAGCAGCTTACGAGGGGGGGTCTTGTACGAGCAGTACTTC.

V gene TRBV5-5 combines with J gene TRBJ1-1, with TRBD1 identical over 9 bases. The CDR3 consists of 14 residues. Germline CDR1 and CDR2: SGHKS and YYEKEE (reference sequence). The trim removed 4 bases at V and 7 bases at J, leaving 8 bases unmatched. CDR3 sequence: CASSTQGAVGEAFF. CDR3 nucleotide sequence: TGTGCCAGCAGCACACAGGGGGCGGTGGGTGAAGCTTTCTTT.

The chain couples TRBV14 to TRBJ2-2; D gene ambiguous. CDR3 size: 13 residues. CDR1 and CDR2 from the germline V gene are SGHDN and FVKESK. With 1 base removed from V and 5 bases from J, the gap between germline ends came to 5 bases. The CDR3 DNA follows: TGTGCCAGCAGCCAAGGTACAACCGGGGAGCTGTTTTTT. Translation gives CASSQGTTGELFF.

This clonotype is medium-sized. The chain joins TRBV7-8 to TRBJ2-7; TRBD1 matches 9 bases. The CDR3 length is 15 residues. CDR1 SGHVS and CDR2 FQNEAQ come from the germline V gene. V was clipped by 3 bases and J by 0 bases; unmatched bases: 3. The CDR3 nucleotides read TGTGCCAGCAGCTTTGGGACAGGGCACTCCTACGAGCAGTACTTC. Translated: CASSFGTGHSYEQYF.

This chain joins TRBV3-1 and TRBJ2-1; 10 bases fit TRBD2. Germline values: CDR1 LGHDT, CDR2 YNNKEL (reference sequence). The CDR3 runs 18 residues. V was clipped by 0 bases and J by 4 bases; unmatched bases: 9. CDR3 loop: CASSQDPPSGSWYNEQFF. In DNA form, the CDR3 reads TGTGCCAGCAGCCAAGATCCCCCTAGCGGGAGTTGGTACAATGAGCAGTTCTTC.

CDR3 DNA: TGTGCCAGTAGTATGCCCGGAGGCATTGGGGCCGAGCAGTACTTC. It specifies CASSMPGGIGAEQYF. The rearrangement joins TRBV19 to TRBJ2-3, with D perhaps being TRBD1 or TRBD2 (5 bases each). The J call may not be correct, given that the DNA end is closer to TRBJ2-7. The CDR3 has 15 residues. Germline V CDR1 and CDR2: LNHDA, SQIVND (reference sequence).

With regard to this clonotype: A junction end diverges from the germline sequence, so it may reflect a read error. The rearrangement links TRBV10-3 to TRBJ2-1; D not certain. The V gene's germline CDR1 is ENHRY and CDR2 SYGVKD. CDR3 length: 11 amino acids. CDR3 protein: CAIRGGTEHYF. DNA of the CDR3: TGTGCCATCAGGGGCGGAACCGAGCATTACTTC.

This clonotype was seen repeatedly, ten times or more. Here the CDR3 DNA reads TGTGCCAGCAGGGACAGGGACCCTGAAGCTTTCTTT. Protein: CASRDRDPEAFF. This sequence joins TRBV11-2 and TRBJ1-1; 8 bases align to TRBD1. Germline-derived CDR1 and CDR2 are SGHAT and FQNNGV. J gave up 6 bases and V 6 bases, and 3 bases lay outside the gene matches. The CDR3 is 12 residues long.

Comment on this clonotype: A much larger clone lies a single base off, so this may be a read error. The CDR3 carries no conserved terminal phenylalanine or tryptophan, so it likely arises from a read error. The chain recombines TRBV13 with TRBJ2-5; TRBD1 might be the D (6 bases). The CDR3 extends over 15 amino acids. From germline, CDR1 is PRHDT and CDR2 FYEKMQ (reference sequence). The CDR3 spells CASSQGLLGGETQYL. For the CDR3, the DNA is TGCGCCAGCAGCCAAGGACTGCTAGGGGGAGAGACCCAGTACTTG.

The sample holds many counts of this clonotype. J is TRBJ1-2 and V is TRBV6-1, with D hard to call. V lost 5 bases to trimming and J lost 10 bases, with 20 bases between them. Germline V gives CDR1 MNHNS, CDR2 SASEGT. This CDR3 contains 14 residues. The DNA for the CDR3 is TGTGCCAGCAGTTATTCCCCTACCGGCAACCCCTACACCTTC. Translation: CASSYSPTGNPYTF.

This sequence joins TRBV6-1 and TRBJ2-5; 11 nucleotides agree with TRBD2. The J call may be wrong; the DNA end is better matched by TRBJ2-7. CDR1 and CDR2 from the germline V gene are MNHNS and SASEGT. The CDR3 runs to 16 residues. This CDR3 reads CASTGRILAGAGEQYF. In nucleotides, the CDR3 is TGTGCCAGCACGGGGAGAATACTAGCGGGAGCTGGCGAGCAGTACTTC.

The CDR3 is CATIGGTLYNEQFF. CDR3 bases: TGTGCCACCATAGGCGGGACACTATACAATGAGCAGTTCTTC. The V call is TRBV19, the J call TRBJ2-1; TRBD1 or TRBD2 may be the D gene (6 bases each). The V and J ends lost 10 bases and 4 bases respectively, with 17 bases between them. This CDR3 contains 14 residues. Germline loops: CDR1 LNHDA, CDR2 SQIVND (reference sequence).

This CDR3 is CASSRDRDPYNEQFF. In DNA form, the CDR3 reads TGTGCCAGCAGCCGGGACAGGGATCCGTACAATGAGCAGTTCTTC. The rearrangement uses TRBV7-2 and TRBJ2-5; 9 nucleotides align to TRBD1. TRBJ2-1 explains the end of the DNA better; the J call may be wrong. Per the germline V gene, CDR1 is SGHTA and CDR2 is FQGNSA. The length of the CDR3 is 15 residues.

This clonotype has just a few counts. This sequence joins TRBV20-1 and TRBJ2-5, with 9 bases identical to TRBD1. The CDR3 totals 13 residues. Germline V gene sequence: CDR1 DFQATT, CDR2 SNEGSKA (reference sequence). Losses at the gene ends were 7 bases for V and 5 bases for J; bases not matched to a gene: 8. CDR3 nucleotide sequence: TGCAGTGTCCCGGGACAGGGAGGGGAGACCCAGTACTTC. It yields the protein CSVPGQGGETQYF.

Many counts were recorded for this clonotype. A much larger clone lies one base from this, so it may be a read error. The chain has TRBV7-9 and TRBJ2-1; D not resolved. This CDR3 spans 12 amino acids. With 3 bases removed from V and 10 bases from J, the gap between germline ends came to 10 bases. Germline V CDR1 and CDR2: SEHNR, FQNEAQ (reference sequence). This CDR3 is CASSFKAYEQFF. The DNA of the CDR3 is TGTGCCAGCAGCTTTAAAGCCTACGAGCAGTTCTTC.